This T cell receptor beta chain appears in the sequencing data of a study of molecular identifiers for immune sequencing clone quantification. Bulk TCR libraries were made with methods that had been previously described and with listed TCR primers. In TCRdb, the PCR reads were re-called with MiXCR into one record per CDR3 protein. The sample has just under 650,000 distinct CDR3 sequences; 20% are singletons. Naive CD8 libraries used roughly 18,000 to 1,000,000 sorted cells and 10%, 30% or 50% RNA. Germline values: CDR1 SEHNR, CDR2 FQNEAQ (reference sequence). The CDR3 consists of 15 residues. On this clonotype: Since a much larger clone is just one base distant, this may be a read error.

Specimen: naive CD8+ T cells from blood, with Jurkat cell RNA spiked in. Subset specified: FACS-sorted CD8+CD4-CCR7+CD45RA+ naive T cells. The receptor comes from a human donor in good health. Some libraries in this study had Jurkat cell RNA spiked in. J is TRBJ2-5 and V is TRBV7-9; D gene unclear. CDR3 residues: CASSLPSDLQETRYF. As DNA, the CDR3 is TGTGCCAGCAGCCTTCCTTCGGACCTCCAAGAGACCCGGTACTTC.